What follows are 6 T cell receptor beta chains derived from one specimen sequenced in a study of blood T cells in healthy people across ages. Through a sample-barcoded 5' primer and a J-beta primer mix, a second PCR was run for roughly 6 to 12 cycles. Each CDR3 protein is one row after TCRdb ran MiXCR on the 5' RACE reads. Of approximately 290,000 distinct CDR3 sequences in the sample, about 25% were seen once. The sample consisted of blood. All receptors come from a woman aged 65 to 85 in good health.

This rearrangement joins TRBV27 to TRBJ2-5, with D possibly TRBD1 on 8 matching bases. The DNA end is a closer match to TRBJ2-7, so the J assignment may be wrong. The CDR3 length is 15 residues. Germline loops: CDR1 MNHEY, CDR2 SMNVEV (reference sequence). The CDR3 nucleotides are TGTGCCAGCAGTTTATACAGGGGGGGACCCTACGAGCAGTACTTC. Amino acid sequence: CASSLYRGGPYEQYF.

Only a few counts were recorded for this clonotype. This chain uses TRBV20-1 with TRBJ1-4; D call uncertain. The V and J ends lost 1 base and 8 bases respectively, with 11 bases between them. CDR3 length equals 13 residues. The germline gives CDR1 DFQATT, CDR2 SNEGSKA (reference sequence). CDR3 loop: CSARGMDGEKLFF. CDR3 sequence (DNA): TGCAGTGCTAGAGGGATGGACGGGGAAAAACTGTTTTTT.

This clonotype was counted at least ten times. The J gene is TRBJ2-3, the V gene TRBV7-3, with D unresolved. The length of the CDR3 is 15 residues. V was pared by 5 bases and J by 0 bases, with 12 bases between. Germline assignment: CDR1 SGHTA and CDR2 FQGTGA. The CDR3 reads CASSLQPQSTDTQYF. The CDR3 bases are TGTGCCAGCAGCCTTCAACCCCAAAGCACAGATACGCAGTATTTT.

The chain recombines TRBV2 with TRBJ2-3; either TRBD1 or TRBD2 may supply D (5 bases each). The CDR3 is 14 residues long. Germline values: CDR1 SNHLY, CDR2 FYNNEI. Trimming pared 4 bases from V and 3 bases from J, leaving 11 bases between. CDR3 sequence reads: CASSGGDITDTQYF. CDR3 sequence (DNA): TGTGCCAGCAGTGGAGGGGATATTACAGATACGCAGTATTTT.

V usage is TRBV5-5 and J usage is TRBJ2-3; 8 positions match TRBD2. The CDR3 spans 17 residues. Trimming took 1 base from V and 0 from J; bases not matched to a gene: 7. Germline CDR1 and CDR2: SGHKS and YYEKEE (reference sequence). CDR3 DNA: TGTGCCAGCAGCTTGATTGCTAGCGGGCAGAGCACAGATACGCAGTATTTT. Translating gives CASSLIASGQSTDTQYF. The whole variable domain, remainder taken from reference TRBV5-5 and TRBJ2-3, is DAGVTQSPTHLIKTRGQQVTLRCSPISGHKSVSWYQQVLGQGPQFIFQYYEKEERGRGNFPDRFSARQFPNYSSELNVNALLLGDSALYLCASSLIASGQSTDTQYFGPGTRLTVL.

At least ten counts were recorded for this clonotype. The J gene is TRBJ2-7, the V gene TRBV5-6; D not certain. V was shortened by 0 bases and J by 6 bases, with 7 bases between the two germline ends. The length of the CDR3 is 12 residues. Germline V gives CDR1 SGHDT, CDR2 YYEEEE. The CDR3 loop is CASSLVGIEQYF. The CDR3 coding sequence is TGTGCCAGCAGCTTGGTCGGAATCGAGCAGTACTTC.